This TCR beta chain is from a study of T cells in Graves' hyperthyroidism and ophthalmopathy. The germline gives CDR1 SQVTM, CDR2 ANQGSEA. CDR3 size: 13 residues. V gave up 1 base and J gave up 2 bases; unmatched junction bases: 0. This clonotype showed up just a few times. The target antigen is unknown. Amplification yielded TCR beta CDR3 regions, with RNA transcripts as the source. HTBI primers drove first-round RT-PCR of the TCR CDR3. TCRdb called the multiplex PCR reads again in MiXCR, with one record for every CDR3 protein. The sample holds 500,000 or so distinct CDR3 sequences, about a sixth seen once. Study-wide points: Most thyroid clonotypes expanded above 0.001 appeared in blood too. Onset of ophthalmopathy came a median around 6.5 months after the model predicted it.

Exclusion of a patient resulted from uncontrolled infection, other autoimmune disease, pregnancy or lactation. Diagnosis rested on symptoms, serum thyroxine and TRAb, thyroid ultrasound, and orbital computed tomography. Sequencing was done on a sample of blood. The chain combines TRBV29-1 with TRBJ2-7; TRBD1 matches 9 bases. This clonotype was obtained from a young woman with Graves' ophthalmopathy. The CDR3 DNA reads TGCAGCGTTGAAGGACAGGGGGCCTACGAGCAGTACTTC. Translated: CSVEGQGAYEQYF.